The 19 T cell receptor beta chains presented below share a single source sample, sequenced in a study of identifying expanded T cells in peripheral blood. Using immunoSEQ multiplex PCR, the repertoire was profiled, and TCRdb retains in-frame clones only, with some absent. In the table there are 100,000 or so clones, approximately 88% of which are singletons. The material sequenced was blood. The origin of the receptors is a person between 18 and 69 years old in good health.

The chain employs TRBV5-4 and TRBJ2-2, with a weak D call TRBD1 (6 bases). CDR1 is SGHNT, CDR2 YYREEE, per germline (reference sequence). CDR3 length: 14 amino acids. V gave up 3 bases and J gave up 1 base, with 7 bases separating them. Here the CDR3 DNA reads TGTGCCAGCAGCTCGGACAGGAACACCGGGGAGCTGTTTTTT. Amino acid sequence: CASSSDRNTGELFF.

The chain carries TRBV29-1 and TRBJ1-4; a weak D match, TRBD1 (6 bases). The CDR3 totals 14 residues. Per the germline V gene, CDR1 is SQVTM and CDR2 is ANQGSEA. Trimming left V 6 bases short and J 7 bases short, with 18 bases between. Written as DNA, the CDR3 is TGCAGCGTCCGAACAGGGAACCAGGGTGAAAAACTGTTTTTT. Its protein is CSVRTGNQGEKLFF.

This rearrangement joins TRBV6-1 to TRBJ2-6; TRBD1 or TRBD2 may be the D gene (7 bases each). CDR1 is MNHNS, CDR2 SASEGT, per germline. This CDR3 has 17 amino acids. V shed 4 bases and J shed 3 bases, with 16 bases lying between them. CDR3 DNA: TGTGCCAGCAGTGTGGGTACAGGGGAGGGTGGGGCCAACGTCCTGACTTTC. Translated: CASSVGTGEGGANVLTF.

The rearrangement uses TRBV2 and TRBJ2-7, with D possibly being TRBD2 (5 bases). The CDR3 is 14 residues long. From germline, CDR1 is SNHLY and CDR2 FYNNEI. Trimming removed 6 bases from V and 1 base from J, with 13 bases in between. CDR3 residues: CASSGVDLSYEQYF. The CDR3 coding sequence is TGTGCCAGCAGCGGGGTTGACCTTTCCTACGAGCAGTACTTC.

This clone was seen once. The chain combines TRBV28 with TRBJ1-1; the D gene is possibly TRBD1 (6 bases). The V end lost 9 bases, the J end lost 1 base, and 9 bases lay between the germline ends. Germline V gene lookup returns CDR1 MDHEN and CDR2 SYDVKM. The CDR3 totals 12 residues. CDR3 protein: CASGGRNTEAFF. In nucleotides, the CDR3 is TGTGCCAGTGGGGGCAGGAACACTGAAGCTTTCTTT.

J is TRBJ2-6 and V is TRBV6-5; D gene ambiguous. Deletions cut 1 base from V and 3 bases from J, with 7 bases between. Germline V CDR1 and CDR2: MNHEY, SVGAGI. This CDR3 comprises 15 residues. CDR3 DNA: TGTGCCAGCAGTTACTTCAGTAGTGGGGCCAACGTCCTGACTTTC. Translation: CASSYFSSGANVLTF.

The rearrangement uses TRBV5-1 and TRBJ1-4; D gene uncertain. The CDR3 spans 15 residues. Between the trimmed V and J ends, which lost 0 bases and 8 bases, there was a span of 14 bases. Germline V gene lookup returns CDR1 SGHRS and CDR2 YFSETQ. CDR3 residues: CASSLAVGGGEKLFF. DNA of the CDR3: TGCGCCAGCAGCTTGGCTGTAGGCGGAGGGGAAAAACTGTTTTTT.

The V call is TRBV20-1, the J call TRBJ2-1; D remains unclear. Per the germline V gene, CDR1 is DFQATT and CDR2 is SNEGSKA (reference sequence). Trimming removed 6 bases at V and 5 bases at J, with 5 bases between. The CDR3 is 10 amino acids. Written as DNA, the CDR3 is TGCAGTGCATGGAACAATGAGCAGTTCTTC. The encoded protein is CSAWNNEQFF.

This chain links TRBV11-3 with TRBJ2-5; the D gene is possibly TRBD1 (6 bases). This CDR3 contains 16 residues. Germline-derived CDR1 and CDR2 are SGHNT and YENEEA. V lost 6 bases and J 2 bases, leaving 19 bases between the germline ends. The CDR3 protein is CASSYTKGVPQETQYF. CDR3 sequence (DNA): TGTGCCAGCAGTTACACGAAGGGGGTTCCTCAAGAGACCCAGTACTTC.

V usage is TRBV5-4 and J usage is TRBJ2-3, with D tentatively TRBD1 or TRBD2 (6 bases each). The length of the CDR3 is 17 residues. The germline V and J ends were trimmed by 0 bases and 2 bases, with 16 bases remaining between them. Germline loops: CDR1 SGHNT, CDR2 YYREEE (reference sequence). DNA of the CDR3: TGTGCCAGCAGCTTGGTTTCGCCGGGGGCAGACACAGATACGCAGTATTTT. This translates into CASSLVSPGADTDTQYF.

The V gene is TRBV10-2, the J gene TRBJ1-1; D possibly corresponds to TRBD1 (6 bases). This CDR3 has 15 residues. V was pared by 3 bases and J by 4 bases, with 15 bases between. Germline CDR1 is WSHSY and CDR2 is SAAADI. CDR3 protein: CASSEGTQGSTEAFF. As DNA, the CDR3 is TGCGCCAGCAGTGAAGGGACGCAGGGGAGCACTGAAGCTTTCTTT.

The chain uses TRBV7-8 and TRBJ2-7; a possible D gene is TRBD2 (5 bases). Germline V gene lookup returns CDR1 SGHVS and CDR2 FQNEAQ. Trimming removed 8 bases from V and 2 bases from J, with 13 bases in between. This CDR3 spans 13 amino acids. The CDR3 region has the DNA TGTGCCAGCGAGGGCGGACCTACCTACGAGCAGTACTTC. This gives the protein CASEGGPTYEQYF.

V and J are TRBV20-1 and TRBJ1-2; 7 bases fit TRBD1. The CDR3 runs to 11 residues. Losses at the gene ends were 6 bases for V and 4 bases for J; bases not matched to a gene: 2. In germline, CDR1 is DFQATT, CDR2 SNEGSKA (reference sequence). The CDR3 DNA reads as TGCAGTGCCAAGGGGGCCTATGGCTACACCTTC. It encodes CSAKGAYGYTF.

The gene calls are TRBV7-2 and TRBJ1-1, with a tentative D call TRBD1 (6 bases). The CDR3 is 14 residues long. V lost 3 bases and J 1 base, leaving 9 bases between the germline ends. CDR1 and CDR2 (germline): SGHTA, FQGNSA. CDR3 sequence (DNA): TGTGCCAGCAGCTTTTTAGGGGGGAACACTGAAGCTTTCTTT. Protein sequence: CASSFLGGNTEAFF.

The chain links TRBV6-6 to TRBJ1-6; TRBD1 might be the D (5 bases). Germline loops: CDR1 MNHNY, CDR2 SVGAGI (reference sequence). Trimming shortened V by 4 bases and J by 5 bases, and 6 bases separated the two germline ends. This CDR3 contains 13 residues. The CDR3, as DNA: TGTGCCAGCAGTTGGGGACATAATTCACCCCTCCACTTT. This gives the protein CASSWGHNSPLHF.

The V call is TRBV5-1, the J call TRBJ1-2; D is possibly TRBD1 (5 bases). Deletions cut 3 bases from V and 0 bases from J, with 18 bases between. Germline lookup yields CDR1 SGHRS and CDR2 YFSETQ. The CDR3 has 17 residues. CDR3 loop: CASSSYSGRGTNYGYTF. CDR3 sequence (DNA): TGCGCCAGCAGCTCCTACTCAGGACGGGGCACTAACTATGGCTACACCTTC.

This chain links TRBV7-3 with TRBJ2-1, with a weak D call TRBD1 (5 bases). The CDR3 is 12 amino acids. Trimming removed 2 bases at V and 7 bases at J, with 6 bases between. CDR1 and CDR2 (germline): SGHTA, FQGTGA. Here the CDR3 DNA reads TGTGCCAGCAGCTTACAGGGTAATGAGCAGTTCTTC. Protein product: CASSLQGNEQFF.

The chain combines TRBV27 with TRBJ2-7; weak D call: TRBD1 (6 bases). Deletions cut 7 bases from V and 3 bases from J, with 13 bases between. The CDR3 totals 13 residues. Germline CDR1 and CDR2: MNHEY and SMNVEV (reference sequence). CDR3 protein: CASTTGPNYEQYF. As DNA, the CDR3 is TGTGCCAGCACAACAGGGCCCAACTACGAGCAGTACTTC.

The rearrangement uses TRBV6-6 and TRBJ2-2; D might be TRBD1 (5 bases). V was shortened by 5 bases and J by 0 bases, with 10 bases between the two germline ends. CDR3 length equals 15 residues. Per the germline V gene, CDR1 is MNHNY and CDR2 is SVGAGI (reference sequence). CDR3 residues: CASSLDRPNTGELFF. The CDR3 coding sequence is TGTGCCAGCAGTCTCGACAGACCGAACACCGGGGAGCTGTTTTTT.